This entry features one TCR beta chain sequence. The antigen is undetermined. This record belongs to a study of PD-1 blockade in classical Hodgkin lymphoma. Each of the patients experienced relapse following autologous stem cell transplantation, and their brentuximab vedotin exposure differed. Under best response, outcomes were complete response, partial response or progressive disease. Study conclusions and caveats: For complete responders, baseline diversity was comparable to that of newly diagnosed patients. Newly diagnosed patients were reported to exhibit reduced baseline TCR diversity relative to healthy donors.

This table comes from immunoSEQ multiplex PCR, and its TCRdb copy is limited to in-frame clones, with some not included. The repertoire holds approximately 60,000 clones, with 90% as singletons. Specimen: peripheral blood mononuclear cells (PBMCs), collected at baseline. The receptor comes from a human donor with classical Hodgkin lymphoma.

Written as DNA, the CDR3 is TGTGCCAGCAGTTCCCGACTAGTTCAAAACAATGAGCAGTTCTTC. Translation: CASSSRLVQNNEQFF. The genes are TRBV27 and TRBJ2-1, with D perhaps matching TRBD2 (6 bases). The V and J ends lost 4 bases and 5 bases respectively, with 15 bases between them. CDR3 size: 15 residues. The germline gives CDR1 MNHEY, CDR2 SMNVEV (reference sequence).